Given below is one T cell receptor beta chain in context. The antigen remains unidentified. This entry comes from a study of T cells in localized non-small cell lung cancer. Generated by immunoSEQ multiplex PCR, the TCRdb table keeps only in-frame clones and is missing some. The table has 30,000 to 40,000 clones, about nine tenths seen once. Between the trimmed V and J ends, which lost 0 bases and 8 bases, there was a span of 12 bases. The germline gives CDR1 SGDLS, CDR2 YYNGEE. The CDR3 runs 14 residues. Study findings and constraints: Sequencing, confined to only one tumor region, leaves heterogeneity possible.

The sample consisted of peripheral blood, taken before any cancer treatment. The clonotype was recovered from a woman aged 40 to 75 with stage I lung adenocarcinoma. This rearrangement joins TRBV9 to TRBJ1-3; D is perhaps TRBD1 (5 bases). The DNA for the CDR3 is TGTGCCAGCAGCGTAGTAGGGGACCGAGACACCATATATTTT. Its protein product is CASSVVGDRDTIYF.